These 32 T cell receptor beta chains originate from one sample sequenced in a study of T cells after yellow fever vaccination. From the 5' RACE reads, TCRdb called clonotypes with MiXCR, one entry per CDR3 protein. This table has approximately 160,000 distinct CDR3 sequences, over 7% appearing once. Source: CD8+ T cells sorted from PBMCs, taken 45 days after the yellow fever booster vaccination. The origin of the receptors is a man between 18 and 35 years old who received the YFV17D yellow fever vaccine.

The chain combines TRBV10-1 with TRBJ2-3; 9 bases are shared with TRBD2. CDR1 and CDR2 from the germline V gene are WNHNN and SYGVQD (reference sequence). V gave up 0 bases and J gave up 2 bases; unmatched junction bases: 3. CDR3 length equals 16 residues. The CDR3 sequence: CASSESSGGNTDTQYF. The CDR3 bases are TGCGCCAGCAGTGAGTCGAGCGGGGGGAACACAGATACGCAGTATTTT.

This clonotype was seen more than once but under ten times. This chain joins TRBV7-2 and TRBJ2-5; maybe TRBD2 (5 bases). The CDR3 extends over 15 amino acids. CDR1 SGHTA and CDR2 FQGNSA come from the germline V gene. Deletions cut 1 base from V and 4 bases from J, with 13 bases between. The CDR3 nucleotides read TGTGCCAGCAGCTTAGGGACTGGAATAGGAGAGACCCAGTACTTC. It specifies CASSLGTGIGETQYF.

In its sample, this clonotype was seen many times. In DNA form, the CDR3 reads TGTGCCAGCAGCTTAGTGGGTACTGCGAGAGATACGCAGTATTTT. This sequence encodes CASSLVGTARDTQYF. The chain carries TRBV7-9 and TRBJ2-3; D ambiguous. CDR1 is SEHNR, CDR2 FQNEAQ, per germline (reference sequence). The ends were cut back, 1 base at V and 5 bases at J, with 13 bases in the middle. The CDR3 consists of 15 residues.

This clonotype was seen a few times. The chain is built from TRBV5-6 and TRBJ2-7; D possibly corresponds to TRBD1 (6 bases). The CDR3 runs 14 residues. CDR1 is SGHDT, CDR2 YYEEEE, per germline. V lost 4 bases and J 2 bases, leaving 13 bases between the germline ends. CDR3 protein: CASSLQQGTYEQYV. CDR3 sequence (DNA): TGTGCCAGCAGCCTCCAACAGGGAACCTACGAGCAGTACGTC.

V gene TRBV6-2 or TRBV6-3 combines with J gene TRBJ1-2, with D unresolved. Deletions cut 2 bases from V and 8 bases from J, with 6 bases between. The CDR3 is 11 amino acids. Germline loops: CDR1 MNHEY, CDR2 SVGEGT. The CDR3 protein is CASSYGGGYTF. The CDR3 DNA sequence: TGTGCCAGCAGTTACGGTGGAGGCTACACCTTC.

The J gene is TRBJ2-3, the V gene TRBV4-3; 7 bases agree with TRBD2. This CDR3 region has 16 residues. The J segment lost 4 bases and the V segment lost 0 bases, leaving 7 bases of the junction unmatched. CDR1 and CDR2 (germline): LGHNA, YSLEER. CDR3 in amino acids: CASSQEASGIADTQYF. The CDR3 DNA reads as TGCGCCAGCAGCCAAGAAGCCAGCGGGATCGCAGATACGCAGTATTTT.

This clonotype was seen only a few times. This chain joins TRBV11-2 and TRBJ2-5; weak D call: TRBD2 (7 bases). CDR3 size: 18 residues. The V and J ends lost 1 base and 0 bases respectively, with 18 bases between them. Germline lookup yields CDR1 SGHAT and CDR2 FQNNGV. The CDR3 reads CASSLAPLRGGYQETQYF. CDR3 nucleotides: TGTGCCAGCAGCTTAGCGCCGCTAAGGGGGGGGTACCAAGAGACCCAGTACTTC.

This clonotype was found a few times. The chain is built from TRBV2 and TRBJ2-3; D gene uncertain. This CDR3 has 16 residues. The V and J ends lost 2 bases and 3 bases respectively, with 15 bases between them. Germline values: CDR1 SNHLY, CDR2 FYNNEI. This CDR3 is CASSELGFGLTDTQYF. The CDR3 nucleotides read TGTGCCAGCAGTGAACTGGGGTTTGGGCTTACAGATACGCAGTATTTT.

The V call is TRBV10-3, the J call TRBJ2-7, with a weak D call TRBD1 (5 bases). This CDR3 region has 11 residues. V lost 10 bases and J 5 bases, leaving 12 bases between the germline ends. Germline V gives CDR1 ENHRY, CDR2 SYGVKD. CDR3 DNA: TGTGCCACGGTCCAGGGTGACGAGCAGTACTTC. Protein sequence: CATVQGDEQYF.

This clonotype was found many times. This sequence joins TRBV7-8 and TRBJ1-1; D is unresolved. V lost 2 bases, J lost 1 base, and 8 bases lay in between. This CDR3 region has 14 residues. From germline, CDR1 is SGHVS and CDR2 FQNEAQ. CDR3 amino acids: CASSLTAGNTEAFF. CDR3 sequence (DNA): TGTGCCAGCAGCTTAACAGCAGGGAACACTGAAGCTTTCTTT. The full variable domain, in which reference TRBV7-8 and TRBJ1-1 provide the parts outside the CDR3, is GAGVSQSPRYKVAKRGQDVALRCDPISGHVSLFWYQQALGQGPEFLTYFQNEAQLDKSGLPSDRFFAERPEGSVSTLKIQRTQQEDSAVYLCASSLTAGNTEAFFGQGTRLTVV.

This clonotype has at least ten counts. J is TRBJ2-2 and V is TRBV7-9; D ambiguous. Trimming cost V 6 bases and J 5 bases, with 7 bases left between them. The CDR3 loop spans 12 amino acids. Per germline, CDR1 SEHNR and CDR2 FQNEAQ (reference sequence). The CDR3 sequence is CASRDRTGELFF. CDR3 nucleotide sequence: TGTGCCAGCAGAGACCGGACCGGGGAGCTGTTTTTT. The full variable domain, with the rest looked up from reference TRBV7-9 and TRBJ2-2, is DTGVSQNPRHKITKRGQNVTFRCDPISEHNRLYWYRQTLGQGPEFLTYFQNEAQLEKSRLLSDRFSAERPKGSFSTLEIQRTEQGDSAMYLCASRDRTGELFFGEGSRLTVL.

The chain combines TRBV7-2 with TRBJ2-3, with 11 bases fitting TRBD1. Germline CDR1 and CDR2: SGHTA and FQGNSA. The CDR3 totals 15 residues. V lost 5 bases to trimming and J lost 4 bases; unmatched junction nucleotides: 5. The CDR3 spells CASSRRDRGADTQYF. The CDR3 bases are TGTGCCAGCAGCCGCCGGGACAGGGGGGCAGATACGCAGTATTTT.

CDR3 in DNA: TGCAGCGTTGACGGGCGTCCCCCAGATACGCAGTATTTT. Translating gives CSVDGRPPDTQYF. V is TRBV29-1 and J is TRBJ2-3; D not resolved. The V end lost 3 bases, the J end lost 4 bases, and 11 bases lay between the germline ends. Germline CDR1 reads SQVTM; CDR2 reads ANQGSEA. This CDR3 comprises 13 residues.

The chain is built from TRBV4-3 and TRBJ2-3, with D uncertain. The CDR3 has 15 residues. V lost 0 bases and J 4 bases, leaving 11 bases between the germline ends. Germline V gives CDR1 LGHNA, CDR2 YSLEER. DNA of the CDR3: TGCGCCAGCAGCCAAGATTTAAAGGGCCCAGATACGCAGTATTTT. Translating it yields CASSQDLKGPDTQYF.

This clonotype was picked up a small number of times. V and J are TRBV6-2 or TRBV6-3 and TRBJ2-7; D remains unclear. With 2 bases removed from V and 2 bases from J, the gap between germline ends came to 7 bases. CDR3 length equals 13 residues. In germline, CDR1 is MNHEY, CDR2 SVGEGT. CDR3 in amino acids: CASSYDQTYEQYF. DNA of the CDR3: TGTGCCAGCAGTTACGACCAGACCTACGAGCAGTACTTC.

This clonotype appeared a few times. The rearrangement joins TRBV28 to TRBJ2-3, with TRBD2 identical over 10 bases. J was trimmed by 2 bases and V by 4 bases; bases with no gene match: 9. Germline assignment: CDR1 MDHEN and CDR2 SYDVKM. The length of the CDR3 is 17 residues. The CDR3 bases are TGTGCCAGCAGTTCCGCCCCTACTAGCGGGGACACAGATACGCAGTATTTT. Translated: CASSSAPTSGDTDTQYF.

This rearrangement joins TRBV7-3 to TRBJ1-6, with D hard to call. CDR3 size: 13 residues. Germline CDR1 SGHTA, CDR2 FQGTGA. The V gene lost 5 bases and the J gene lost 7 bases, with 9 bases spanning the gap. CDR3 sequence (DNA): TGTGCCAGCAGCCACGGGCAGAATTCACCCCTCCACTTT. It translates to CASSHGQNSPLHF.

The CDR3 sequence: CASSQAASGGIDNEQFF. In DNA form, the CDR3 reads TGCGCCAGCAGCCAAGCGGCTAGCGGGGGGATAGACAATGAGCAGTTCTTC. The chain has TRBV4-3 and TRBJ2-1, with TRBD2 matching 11 bases. V lost 1 base and J lost 5; bases outside the gene matches: 7. The germline V gene encodes CDR1 LGHNA and CDR2 YSLEER. The CDR3 runs 17 residues.

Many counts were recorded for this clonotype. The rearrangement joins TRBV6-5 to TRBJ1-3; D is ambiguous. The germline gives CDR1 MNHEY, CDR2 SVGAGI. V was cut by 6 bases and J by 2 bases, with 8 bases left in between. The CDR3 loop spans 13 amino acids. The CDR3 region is CASSPDTGNTIYF. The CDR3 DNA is TGTGCCAGCAGCCCCGACACTGGAAACACCATATATTTT.

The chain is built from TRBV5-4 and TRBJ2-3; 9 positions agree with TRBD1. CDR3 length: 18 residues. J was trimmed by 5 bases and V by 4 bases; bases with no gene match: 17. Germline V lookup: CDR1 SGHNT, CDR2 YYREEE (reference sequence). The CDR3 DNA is TGTGCCAGCAGCATTCAACCCCCGGGGACAGGGATTCAAGATACGCAGTATTTT. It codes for CASSIQPPGTGIQDTQYF. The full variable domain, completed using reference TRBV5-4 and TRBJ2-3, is ETGVTQSPTHLIKTRGQQVTLRCSSQSGHNTVSWYQQALGQGPQFIFQYYREEENGRGNFPPRFSGLQFPNYSSELNVNALELDDSALYLCASSIQPPGTGIQDTQYFGPGTRLTVL.

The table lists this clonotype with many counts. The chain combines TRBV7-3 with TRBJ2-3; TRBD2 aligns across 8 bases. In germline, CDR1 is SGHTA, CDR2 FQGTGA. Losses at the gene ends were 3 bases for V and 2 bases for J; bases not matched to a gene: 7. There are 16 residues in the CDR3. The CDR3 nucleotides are TGTGCCAGCAGCTTGGATCCGGGGGGGATCACAGATACGCAGTATTTT. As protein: CASSLDPGGITDTQYF.

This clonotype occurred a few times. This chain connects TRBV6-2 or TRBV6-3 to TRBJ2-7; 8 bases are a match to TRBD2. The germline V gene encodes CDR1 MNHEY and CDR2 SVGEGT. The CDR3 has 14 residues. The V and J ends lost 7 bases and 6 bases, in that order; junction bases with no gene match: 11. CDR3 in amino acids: CASTTAGLVAEQYF. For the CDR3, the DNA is TGTGCCAGCACCACTGCGGGACTAGTAGCCGAGCAGTACTTC.

CDR3 sequence (DNA): TGTGCCAGCAGCTTTCAGGCGGCCTACGAGCAGTACTTC. This sequence encodes CASSFQAAYEQYF. The chain recombines TRBV5-6 with TRBJ2-7; the D is unclear. V gave up 2 bases and J gave up 2 bases, with 8 bases separating them. The V gene's germline CDR1 is SGHDT and CDR2 YYEEEE. The CDR3 sequence is 13 residues long.

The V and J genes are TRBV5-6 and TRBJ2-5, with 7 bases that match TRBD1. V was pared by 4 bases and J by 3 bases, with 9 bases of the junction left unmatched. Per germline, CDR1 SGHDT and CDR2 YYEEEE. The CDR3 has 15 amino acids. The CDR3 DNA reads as TGTGCCAGCAGCGGCGGGTCCGGGACAGAAGAGACCCAGTACTTC. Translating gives CASSGGSGTEETQYF.

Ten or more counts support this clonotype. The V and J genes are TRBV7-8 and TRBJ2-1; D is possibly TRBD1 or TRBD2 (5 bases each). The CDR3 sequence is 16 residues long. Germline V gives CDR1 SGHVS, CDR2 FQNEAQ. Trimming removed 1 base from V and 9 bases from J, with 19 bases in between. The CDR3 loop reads CASSLGLGEYRGEQFF. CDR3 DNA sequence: TGTGCCAGCAGCTTAGGCTTGGGGGAATACCGGGGTGAGCAGTTCTTC.

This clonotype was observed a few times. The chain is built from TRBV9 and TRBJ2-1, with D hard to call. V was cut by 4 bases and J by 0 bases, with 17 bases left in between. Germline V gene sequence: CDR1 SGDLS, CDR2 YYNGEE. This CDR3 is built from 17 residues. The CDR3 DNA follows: TGTGCCAGCAGCCGGAAGATAACGTCCAGCTCCTACAATGAGCAGTTCTTC. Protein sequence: CASSRKITSSSYNEQFF.

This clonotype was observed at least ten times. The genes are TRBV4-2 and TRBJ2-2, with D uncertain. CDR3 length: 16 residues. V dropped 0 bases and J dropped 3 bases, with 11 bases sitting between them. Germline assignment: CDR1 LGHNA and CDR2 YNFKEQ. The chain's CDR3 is CASSQEGISDTGELFF. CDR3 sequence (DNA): TGTGCCAGCAGCCAAGAGGGGATTTCGGACACCGGGGAGCTGTTTTTT.

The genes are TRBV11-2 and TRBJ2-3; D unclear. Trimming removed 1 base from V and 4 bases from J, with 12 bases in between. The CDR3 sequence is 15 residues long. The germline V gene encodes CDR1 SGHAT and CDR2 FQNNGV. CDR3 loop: CASSLGGFRADTQYF. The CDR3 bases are TGTGCCAGCAGCTTAGGCGGTTTTAGGGCAGATACGCAGTATTTT.

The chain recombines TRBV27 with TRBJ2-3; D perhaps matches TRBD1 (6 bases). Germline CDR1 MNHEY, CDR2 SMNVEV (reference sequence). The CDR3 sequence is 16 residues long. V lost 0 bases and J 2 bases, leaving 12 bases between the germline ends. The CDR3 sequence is CASSLSETGDTDTQYF. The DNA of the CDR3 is TGTGCCAGCAGTTTATCGGAGACAGGAGACACAGATACGCAGTATTTT.

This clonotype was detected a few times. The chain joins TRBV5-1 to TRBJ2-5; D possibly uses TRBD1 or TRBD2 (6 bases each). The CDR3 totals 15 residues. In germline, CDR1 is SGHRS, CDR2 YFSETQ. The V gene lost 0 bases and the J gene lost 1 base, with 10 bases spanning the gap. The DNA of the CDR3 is TGCGCCAGCAGCTTGGGTCGGGGGCTCCAAGAGACCCAGTACTTC. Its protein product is CASSLGRGLQETQYF.

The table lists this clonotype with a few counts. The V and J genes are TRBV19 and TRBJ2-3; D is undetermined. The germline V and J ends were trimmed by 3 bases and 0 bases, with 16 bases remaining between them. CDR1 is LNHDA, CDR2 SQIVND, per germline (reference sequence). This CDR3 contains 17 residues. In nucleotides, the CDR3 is TGTGCCAGTAGTATCCCAAGCTATGTTTCTAGCACAGATACGCAGTATTTT. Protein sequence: CASSIPSYVSSTDTQYF.

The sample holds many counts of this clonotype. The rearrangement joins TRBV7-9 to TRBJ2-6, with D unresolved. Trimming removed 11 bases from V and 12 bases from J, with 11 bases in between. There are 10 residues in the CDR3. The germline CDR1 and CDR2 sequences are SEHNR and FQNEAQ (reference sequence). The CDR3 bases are TGTGCCTGTGGGAACGGCGTCCTGACTTTC. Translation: CACGNGVLTF.